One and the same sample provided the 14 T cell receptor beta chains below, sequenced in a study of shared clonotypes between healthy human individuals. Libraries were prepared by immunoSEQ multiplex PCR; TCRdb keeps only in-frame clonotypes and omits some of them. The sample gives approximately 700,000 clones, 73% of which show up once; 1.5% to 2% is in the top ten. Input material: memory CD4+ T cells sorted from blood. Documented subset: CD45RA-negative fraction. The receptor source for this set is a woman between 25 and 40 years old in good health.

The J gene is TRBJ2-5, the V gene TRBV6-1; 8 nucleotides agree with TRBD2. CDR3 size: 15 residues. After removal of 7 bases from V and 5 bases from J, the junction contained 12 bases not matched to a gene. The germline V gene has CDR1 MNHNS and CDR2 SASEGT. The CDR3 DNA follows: TGTGCCAGCACTTTAACTAGCGGCTTCTCCGAGACCCAGTACTTC. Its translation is CASTLTSGFSETQYF.

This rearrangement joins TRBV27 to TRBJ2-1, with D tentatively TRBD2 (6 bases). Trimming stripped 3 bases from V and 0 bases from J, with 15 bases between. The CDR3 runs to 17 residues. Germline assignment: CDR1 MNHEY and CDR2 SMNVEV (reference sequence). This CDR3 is CASSLILASSSYNEQFF. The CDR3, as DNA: TGTGCCAGCAGTTTGATCCTAGCGAGTTCCTCCTACAATGAGCAGTTCTTC.

This CDR3 reads CSVRQGLAKNIQYF. The CDR3 DNA is TGCAGCGTTAGACAGGGATTAGCCAAAAACATTCAGTACTTC. The chain links TRBV29-1 to TRBJ2-4, with 7 bases fitting TRBD1. The V gene end was trimmed by 5 bases and the J gene end by 0 bases; junction bases not matched to a gene: 4. Per germline, CDR1 SQVTM and CDR2 ANQGSEA. This CDR3 region has 14 residues. Filled out from reference TRBV29-1 and TRBJ2-4, the complete variable domain reads SAVISQKPSRDICQRGTSLTIQCQVDSQVTMMFWYRQQPGQSLTLIATANQGSEATYESGFVIDKFPISRPNLTFSTLTVSNMSPEDSSIYLCSVRQGLAKNIQYFGAGTRLSVL.

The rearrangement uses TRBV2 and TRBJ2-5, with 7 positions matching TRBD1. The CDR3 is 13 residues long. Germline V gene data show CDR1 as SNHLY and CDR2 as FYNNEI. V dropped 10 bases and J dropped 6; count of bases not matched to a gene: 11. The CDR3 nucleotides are TGTGCCACAGAGACAGGGAGTTGGAAGACCCAGTACTTC. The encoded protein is CATETGSWKTQYF.

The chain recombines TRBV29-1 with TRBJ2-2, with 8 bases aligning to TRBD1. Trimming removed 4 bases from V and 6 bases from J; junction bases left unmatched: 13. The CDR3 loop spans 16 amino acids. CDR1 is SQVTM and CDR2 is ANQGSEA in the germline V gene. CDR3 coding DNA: TGCAGCGTTGGTTTAGGGGACAGGTATATTCCCGGGGAGCTGTTTTTT. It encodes CSVGLGDRYIPGELFF.

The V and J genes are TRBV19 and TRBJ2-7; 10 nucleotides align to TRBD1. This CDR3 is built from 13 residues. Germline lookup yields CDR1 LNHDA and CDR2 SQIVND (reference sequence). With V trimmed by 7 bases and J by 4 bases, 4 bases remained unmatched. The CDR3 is CASKDRGTYEQYF. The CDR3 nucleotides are TGTGCCAGTAAGGACAGGGGGACTTACGAGCAGTACTTC.

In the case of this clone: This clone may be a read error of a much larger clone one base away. CDR3 DNA: TGTGCCAGCAGTTTATTGGAGACCCAGTACTTC. This encodes CASSLLETQYF. The rearrangement links TRBV27 to TRBJ2-5; D gene unclear. Per the germline V gene, CDR1 is MNHEY and CDR2 is SMNVEV (reference sequence). The CDR3 sequence is 11 residues long. Trimming left V 1 base short and J 5 bases short, with 2 bases between.

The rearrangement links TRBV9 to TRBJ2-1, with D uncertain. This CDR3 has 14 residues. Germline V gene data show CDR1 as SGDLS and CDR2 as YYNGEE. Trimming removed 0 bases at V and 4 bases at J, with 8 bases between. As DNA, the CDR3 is TGTGCCAGCAGCGTAGAAGGCGCTTACAATGAGCAGTTCTTC. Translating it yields CASSVEGAYNEQFF.

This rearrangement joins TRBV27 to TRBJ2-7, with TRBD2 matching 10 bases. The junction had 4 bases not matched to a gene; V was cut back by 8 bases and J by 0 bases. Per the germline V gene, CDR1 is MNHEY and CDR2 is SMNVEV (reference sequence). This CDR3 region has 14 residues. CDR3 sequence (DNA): TGTGCCAGCCAACGACTAGCGGGCTCCTACGAGCAGTACTTC. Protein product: CASQRLAGSYEQYF.

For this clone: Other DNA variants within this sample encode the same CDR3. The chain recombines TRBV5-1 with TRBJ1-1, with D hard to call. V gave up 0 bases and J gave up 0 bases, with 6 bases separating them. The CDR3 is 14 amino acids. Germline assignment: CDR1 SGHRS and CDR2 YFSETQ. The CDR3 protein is CASSLGSMNTEAFF. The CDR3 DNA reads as TGCGCCAGCAGCTTGGGCAGCATGAACACTGAAGCTTTCTTT.

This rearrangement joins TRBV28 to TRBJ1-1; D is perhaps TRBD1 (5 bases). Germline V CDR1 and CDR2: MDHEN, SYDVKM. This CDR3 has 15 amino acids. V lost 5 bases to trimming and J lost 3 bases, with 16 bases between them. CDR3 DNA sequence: TGTGCCAGCAGTCCCCCGGTGGGGCGGGACACTGAAGCTTTCTTT. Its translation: CASSPPVGRDTEAFF.

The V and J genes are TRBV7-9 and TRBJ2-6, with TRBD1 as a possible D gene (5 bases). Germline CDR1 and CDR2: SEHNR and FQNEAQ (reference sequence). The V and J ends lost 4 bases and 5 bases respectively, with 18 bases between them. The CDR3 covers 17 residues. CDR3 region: CASSSSVGRARANVLTF. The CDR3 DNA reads TGTGCCAGCAGCTCGAGTGTAGGCAGGGCGAGGGCCAACGTCCTGACTTTC.

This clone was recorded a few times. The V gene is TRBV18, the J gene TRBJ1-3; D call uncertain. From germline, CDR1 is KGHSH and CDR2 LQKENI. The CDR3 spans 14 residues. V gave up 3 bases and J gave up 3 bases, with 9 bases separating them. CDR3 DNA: TGTGCCAGCTCACCTGCCCAGATTGGAAACACCATATATTTT. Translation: CASSPAQIGNTIYF.

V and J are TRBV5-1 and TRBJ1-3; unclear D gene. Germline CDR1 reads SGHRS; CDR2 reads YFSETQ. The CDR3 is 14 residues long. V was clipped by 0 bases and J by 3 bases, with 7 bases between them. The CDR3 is CASSLVGDGNTIYF. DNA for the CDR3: TGCGCCAGCAGCTTGGTTGGGGATGGAAACACCATATATTTT.